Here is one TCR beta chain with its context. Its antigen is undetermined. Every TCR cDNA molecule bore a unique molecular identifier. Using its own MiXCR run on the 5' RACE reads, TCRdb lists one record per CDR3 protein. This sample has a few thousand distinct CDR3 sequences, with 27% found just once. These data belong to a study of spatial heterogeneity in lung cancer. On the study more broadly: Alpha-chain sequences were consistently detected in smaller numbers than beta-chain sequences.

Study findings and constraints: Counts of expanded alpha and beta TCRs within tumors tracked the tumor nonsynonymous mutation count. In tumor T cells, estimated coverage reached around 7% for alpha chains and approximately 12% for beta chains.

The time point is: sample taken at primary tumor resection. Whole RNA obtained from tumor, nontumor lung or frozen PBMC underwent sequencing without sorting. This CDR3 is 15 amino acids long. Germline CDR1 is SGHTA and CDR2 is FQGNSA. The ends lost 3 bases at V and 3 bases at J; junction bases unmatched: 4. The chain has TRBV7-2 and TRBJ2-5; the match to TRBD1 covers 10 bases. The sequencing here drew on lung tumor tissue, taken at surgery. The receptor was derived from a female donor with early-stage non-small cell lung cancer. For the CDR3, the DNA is TGTGCCAGCAGCTTCTCCGGGACAGGGGAAGAGACCCAGTACTTC. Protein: CASSFSGTGEETQYF. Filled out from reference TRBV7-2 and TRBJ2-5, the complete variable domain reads GAGVSQSPSNKVTEKGKDVELRCDPISGHTALYWYRQSLGQGLEFLIYFQGNSAPDKSGLPSDRFSAERTGGSVSTLTIQRTQQEDSAVYLCASSFSGTGEETQYFGPGTRLLVL.